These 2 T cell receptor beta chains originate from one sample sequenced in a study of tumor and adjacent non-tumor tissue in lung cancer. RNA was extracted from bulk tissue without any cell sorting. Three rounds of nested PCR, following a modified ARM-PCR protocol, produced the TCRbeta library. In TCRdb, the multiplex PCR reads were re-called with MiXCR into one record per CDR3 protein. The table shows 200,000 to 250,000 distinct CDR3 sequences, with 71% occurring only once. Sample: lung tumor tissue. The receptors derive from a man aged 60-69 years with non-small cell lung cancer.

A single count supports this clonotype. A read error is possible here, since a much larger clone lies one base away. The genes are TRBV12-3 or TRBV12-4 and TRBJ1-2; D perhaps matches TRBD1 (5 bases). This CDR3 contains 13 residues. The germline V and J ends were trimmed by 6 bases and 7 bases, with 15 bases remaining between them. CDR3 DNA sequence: TGTGCCAGCAGCGCCTTATGGGGGGGTGGCTACACCTTC. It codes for CASSALWGGGYTF.

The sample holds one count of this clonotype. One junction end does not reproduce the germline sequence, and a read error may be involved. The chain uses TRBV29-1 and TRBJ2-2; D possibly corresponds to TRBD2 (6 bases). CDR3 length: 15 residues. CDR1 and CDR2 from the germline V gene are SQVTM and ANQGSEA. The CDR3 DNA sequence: TGCCGCGTCCTAACGGCTAGCGATAACACCGGGGAGCTGTTTTTT. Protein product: CRVLTASDNTGELFF.